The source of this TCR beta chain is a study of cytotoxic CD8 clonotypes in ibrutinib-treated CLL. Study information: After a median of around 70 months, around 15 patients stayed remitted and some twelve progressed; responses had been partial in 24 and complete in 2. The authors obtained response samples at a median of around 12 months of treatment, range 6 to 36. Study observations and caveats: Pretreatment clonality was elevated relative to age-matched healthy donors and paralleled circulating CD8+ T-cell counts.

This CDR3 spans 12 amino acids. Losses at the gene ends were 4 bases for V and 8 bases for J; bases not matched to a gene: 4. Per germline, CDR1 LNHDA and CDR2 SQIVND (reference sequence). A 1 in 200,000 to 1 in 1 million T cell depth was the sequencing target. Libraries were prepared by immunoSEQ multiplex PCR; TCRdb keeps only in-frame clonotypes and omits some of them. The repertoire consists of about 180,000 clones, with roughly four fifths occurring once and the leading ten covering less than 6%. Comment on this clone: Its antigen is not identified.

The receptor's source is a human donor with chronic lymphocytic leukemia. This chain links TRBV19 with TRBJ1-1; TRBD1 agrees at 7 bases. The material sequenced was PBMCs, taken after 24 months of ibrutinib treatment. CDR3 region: CASSNRQGEAFF. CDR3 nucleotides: TGTGCCAGTAGTAACCGACAGGGCGAAGCTTTCTTT.